Shown below are 14 T cell receptor beta chains from a single sample sequenced in a study of graft-versus-host responses after intestinal transplantation. Assay: immunoSEQ multiplex PCR; the TCRdb copy retains only in-frame clones and omits some. In the table there are approximately 75,000 clones, almost 90% of which are singletons. No cognate antigen is known for these TCRs. The source was unstimulated CD8+ T cells sorted from spleen or lymph node cells, collected before transplant. All receptors come from a human donor who was the organ donor for an intestinal transplant.

This chain links TRBV28 with TRBJ2-1, with D perhaps matching TRBD1 (6 bases). Trimming took off 6 bases at V and 8 bases at J, with 17 bases between the two ends. The CDR3 sequence is 14 residues long. Looked up from germline, CDR1 is MDHEN and CDR2 is SYDVKM. The CDR3 here is CASRPTGSGDEQFF. CDR3 DNA sequence: TGTGCCAGCAGACCTACAGGGAGTGGCGATGAGCAGTTCTTC.

The gene calls are TRBV27 and TRBJ2-1; weak D call: TRBD1 (6 bases). This CDR3 spans 13 amino acids. Germline loops: CDR1 MNHEY, CDR2 SMNVEV (reference sequence). The V end was cut by 2 bases, the J end by 9 bases, with 11 bases between. Here the CDR3 DNA reads TGTGCCAGCAGTTTAGGGGGCTCACGTGAGCAGTTCTTC. As protein: CASSLGGSREQFF.

This sequence joins TRBV2 and TRBJ2-4; the D gene is possibly TRBD2 (6 bases). V gave up 8 bases and J gave up 0 bases, with 17 bases separating them. From germline, CDR1 is SNHLY and CDR2 FYNNEI. The CDR3 totals 16 residues. The chain's CDR3 is CASGSMEGIAKNIQYF. Here the CDR3 DNA reads TGTGCCAGCGGGTCGATGGAGGGAATAGCCAAAAACATTCAGTACTTC.

The genes are TRBV19 and TRBJ1-5; perhaps TRBD1 as D (5 bases). There are 15 residues in the CDR3. Germline CDR1 and CDR2: LNHDA and SQIVND (reference sequence). V lost 2 bases and J lost 0, with 8 bases in between. Here the CDR3 reads CASSITGDSNQPQHF. CDR3 coding DNA: TGTGCCAGTAGTATAACGGGGGATAGCAATCAGCCCCAGCATTTT.

This rearrangement joins TRBV27 to TRBJ1-2; maybe TRBD1 (5 bases). Trimming shortened V by 1 base and J by 5 bases, and 26 bases separated the two germline ends. Germline V gene sequence: CDR1 MNHEY, CDR2 SMNVEV (reference sequence). The CDR3 runs 19 residues. CDR3 DNA sequence: TGTGCCAGCAGTTTATATCCAGGGAGGGGCGAACCTGTACCTTATGGCTACACCTTC. It translates to CASSLYPGRGEPVPYGYTF.

The rearrangement joins TRBV5-1 to TRBJ1-4, with D perhaps TRBD1 (6 bases). V was pared by 1 base and J by 6 bases, with 10 bases between. CDR1 and CDR2 (germline): SGHRS, YFSETQ. The length of the CDR3 is 14 residues. In DNA, the CDR3 is TGCGCCAGCAGCTTGAAACAGGGTGATGAAAAACTGTTTTTT. It codes for CASSLKQGDEKLFF.

V gene TRBV5-6 combines with J gene TRBJ2-1; D gene unclear. The CDR3 runs to 11 residues. Trimming removed 4 bases at V and 8 bases at J, with 7 bases between. Germline values: CDR1 SGHDT, CDR2 YYEEEE. The CDR3 is CASSIRYEQFF. The CDR3 bases are TGTGCCAGCAGCATCAGATATGAGCAGTTCTTC.

This clone was observed once. The chain couples TRBV10-2 to TRBJ1-3; possibly TRBD1 for D (6 bases). Germline CDR1 reads WSHSY; CDR2 reads SAAADI. This CDR3 has 16 residues. Trimming removed 4 bases from V and 0 bases from J, with 13 bases in between. The CDR3: CASSGTGSYSGNTIYF. CDR3 DNA sequence: TGCGCCAGCAGTGGAACAGGGTCCTACTCTGGAAACACCATATATTTT.

The rearrangement uses TRBV6-1 and TRBJ1-4, with 9 bases matching TRBD1. The length of the CDR3 is 18 residues. Per germline, CDR1 MNHNS and CDR2 SASEGT. Unmatched junction bases numbered 12, after V lost 3 bases and J lost 4 bases. The CDR3 bases are TGTGCCAGCAGTGACGGACAGGGGCGGGATTCATATAATGAAAAACTGTTTTTT. Translation gives CASSDGQGRDSYNEKLFF.

J is TRBJ2-3 and V is TRBV7-8; TRBD1 is a possible D gene (5 bases). Trimming took 1 base from V and 2 from J, leaving 10 bases between them. Per the germline V gene, CDR1 is SGHVS and CDR2 is FQNEAQ. This CDR3 is built from 15 residues. This CDR3 is CASSLVDSLTDTQYF. In DNA, the CDR3 is TGTGCCAGCAGCTTAGTCGACAGTCTCACAGATACGCAGTATTTT.

The chain uses TRBV7-2 and TRBJ2-2; possibly TRBD1 for D (6 bases). Germline V gives CDR1 SGHTA, CDR2 FQGNSA. V lost 2 bases to trimming and J lost 0 bases, with 7 bases between them. There are 15 residues in the CDR3. The CDR3, as DNA: TGTGCCAGCAGCTTATGGACAGCGAACACCGGGGAGCTGTTTTTT. Amino acid sequence: CASSLWTANTGELFF.

A few counts support this clone. This rearrangement joins TRBV5-4 to TRBJ2-1, with D perhaps matching TRBD1 (6 bases). Trimming cost V 7 bases and J 0 bases, with 14 bases left between them. This CDR3 contains 15 residues. Germline CDR1 and CDR2: SGHNT and YYREEE (reference sequence). The CDR3, as DNA: TGTGCCAGCGGAACAGGGTCAAGCTCCTACAATGAGCAGTTCTTC. This gives the protein CASGTGSSSYNEQFF.

The rearrangement uses TRBV6-5 and TRBJ1-1; D is possibly TRBD1 (6 bases). Germline V lookup: CDR1 MNHEY, CDR2 SVGAGI. The CDR3 consists of 13 residues. V lost 4 bases and J 2 bases, leaving 8 bases between the germline ends. The CDR3 sequence: CASSSGANTEAFF. CDR3 sequence (DNA): TGTGCCAGCAGTTCAGGGGCCAACACTGAAGCTTTCTTT.

The chain carries TRBV5-1 and TRBJ1-2; D possibly corresponds to TRBD1 (6 bases). The CDR3 consists of 15 residues. The germline gives CDR1 SGHRS, CDR2 YFSETQ. V was clipped by 0 bases and J by 2 bases, with 11 bases between them. The CDR3 DNA follows: TGCGCCAGCAGCTTGGGGCAGGGGACCAACTATGGCTACACCTTC. This gives the protein CASSLGQGTNYGYTF.